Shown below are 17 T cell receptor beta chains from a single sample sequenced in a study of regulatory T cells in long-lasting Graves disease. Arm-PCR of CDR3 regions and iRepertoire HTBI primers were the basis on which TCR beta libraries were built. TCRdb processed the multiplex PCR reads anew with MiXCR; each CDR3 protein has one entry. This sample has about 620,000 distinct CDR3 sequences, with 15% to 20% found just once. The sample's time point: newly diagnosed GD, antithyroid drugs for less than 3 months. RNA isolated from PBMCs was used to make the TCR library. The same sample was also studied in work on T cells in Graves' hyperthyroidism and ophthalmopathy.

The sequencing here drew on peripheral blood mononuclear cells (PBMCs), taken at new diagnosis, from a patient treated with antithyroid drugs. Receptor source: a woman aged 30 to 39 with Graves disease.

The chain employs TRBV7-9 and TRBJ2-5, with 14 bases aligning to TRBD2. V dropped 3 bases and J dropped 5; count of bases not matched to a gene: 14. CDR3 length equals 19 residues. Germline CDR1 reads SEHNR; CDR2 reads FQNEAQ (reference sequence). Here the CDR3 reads CASSFSRLAGGRREETQYF. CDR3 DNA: TGTGCCAGCAGCTTCTCACGACTAGCGGGAGGGAGAAGGGAGGAGACCCAGTACTTC.

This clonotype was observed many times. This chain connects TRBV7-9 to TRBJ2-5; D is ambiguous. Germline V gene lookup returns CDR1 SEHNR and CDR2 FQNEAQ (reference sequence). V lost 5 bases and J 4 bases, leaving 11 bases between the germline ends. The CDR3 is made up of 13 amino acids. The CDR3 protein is CASSPNLLETQYF. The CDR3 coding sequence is TGTGCCAGCAGCCCGAACCTACTAGAGACCCAGTACTTC.

The CDR3 DNA reads as TGTGCCAGCGCAGGCCGCCCAGATACGCAGTATTTT. It codes for CASAGRPDTQYF. The chain recombines TRBV9 with TRBJ2-3; no reliable D call. CDR1 and CDR2 from the germline V gene are SGDLS and YYNGEE. Trimming removed 7 bases from V and 4 bases from J, with 10 bases in between. This CDR3 comprises 12 residues.

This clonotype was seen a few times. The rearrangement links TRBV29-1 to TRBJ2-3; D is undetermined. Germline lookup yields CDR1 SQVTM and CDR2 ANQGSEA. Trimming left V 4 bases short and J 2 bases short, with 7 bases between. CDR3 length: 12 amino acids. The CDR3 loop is CSVVRSTDTQYF. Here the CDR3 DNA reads TGCAGCGTTGTTCGGTCCACAGATACGCAGTATTTT.

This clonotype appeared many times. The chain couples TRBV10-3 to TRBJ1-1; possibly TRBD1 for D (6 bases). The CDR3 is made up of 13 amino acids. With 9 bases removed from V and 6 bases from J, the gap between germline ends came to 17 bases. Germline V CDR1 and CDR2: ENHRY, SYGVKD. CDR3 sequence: CAIHGQGRAEAFF. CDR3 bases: TGTGCCATACATGGGCAGGGGAGAGCTGAAGCTTTCTTT.

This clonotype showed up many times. In nucleotides, the CDR3 is TGTGCCAGCAGCGTAGACCCGATGGGTGAGCAGTTCTTC. Amino acids: CASSVDPMGEQFF. V is TRBV9 and J is TRBJ2-1; D is undetermined. Trimming left V 0 bases short and J 9 bases short, with 10 bases between. Per germline, CDR1 SGDLS and CDR2 YYNGEE. The CDR3 runs 13 residues.

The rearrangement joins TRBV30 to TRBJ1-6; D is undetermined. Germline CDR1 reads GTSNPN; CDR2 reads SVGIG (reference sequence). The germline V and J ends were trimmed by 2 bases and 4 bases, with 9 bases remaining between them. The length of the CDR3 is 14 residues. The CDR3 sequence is CAWSKGDYNSPLHF. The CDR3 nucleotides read TGTGCCTGGAGTAAAGGAGATTATAATTCACCCCTCCACTTT.

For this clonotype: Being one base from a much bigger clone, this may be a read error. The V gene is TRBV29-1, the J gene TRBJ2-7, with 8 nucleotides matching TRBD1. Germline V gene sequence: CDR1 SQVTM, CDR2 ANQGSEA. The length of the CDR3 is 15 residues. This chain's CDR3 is CSVVQQGDHSHEQYF. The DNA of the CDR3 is TGCAGCGTTGTACAACAGGGGGACCACTCCCACGAGCAGTACTTC.

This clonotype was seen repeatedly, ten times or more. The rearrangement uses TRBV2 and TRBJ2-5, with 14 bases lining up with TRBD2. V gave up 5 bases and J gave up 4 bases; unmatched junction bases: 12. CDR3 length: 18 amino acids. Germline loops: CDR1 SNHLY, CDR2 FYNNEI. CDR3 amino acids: CASSRSGLAGVFGETQYF. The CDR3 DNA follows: TGTGCCAGCAGTCGCTCGGGACTAGCGGGAGTTTTCGGAGAGACCCAGTACTTC.

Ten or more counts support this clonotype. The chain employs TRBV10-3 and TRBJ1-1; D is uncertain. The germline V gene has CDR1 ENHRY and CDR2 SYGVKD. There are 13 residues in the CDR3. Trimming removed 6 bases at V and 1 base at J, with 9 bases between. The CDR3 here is CAIRQITNTEAFF. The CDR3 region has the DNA TGTGCCATCAGACAGATAACGAACACTGAAGCTTTCTTT.

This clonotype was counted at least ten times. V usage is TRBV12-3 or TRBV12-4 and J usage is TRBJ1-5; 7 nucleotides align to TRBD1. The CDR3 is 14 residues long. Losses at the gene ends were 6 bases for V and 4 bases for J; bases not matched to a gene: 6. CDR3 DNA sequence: TGTGCCAGCAGCCCAAGACAGGGTAATCAGCCCCAGCATTTT. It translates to CASSPRQGNQPQHF.

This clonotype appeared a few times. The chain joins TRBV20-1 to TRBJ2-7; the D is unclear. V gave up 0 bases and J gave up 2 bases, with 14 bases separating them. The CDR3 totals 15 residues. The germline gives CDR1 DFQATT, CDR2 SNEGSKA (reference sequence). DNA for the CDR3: TGCAGTGCTAGAGATATCGCCGCGGCCACCTACGAGCAGTACTTC. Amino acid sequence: CSARDIAAATYEQYF.

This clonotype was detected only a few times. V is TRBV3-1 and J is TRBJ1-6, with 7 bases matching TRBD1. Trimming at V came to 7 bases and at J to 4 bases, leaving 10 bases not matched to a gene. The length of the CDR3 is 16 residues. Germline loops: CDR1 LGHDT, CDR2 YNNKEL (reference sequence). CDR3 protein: CASTQGVSIYNSPLHF. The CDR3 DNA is TGTGCCAGCACTCAGGGGGTATCAATTTATAATTCACCCCTCCACTTT. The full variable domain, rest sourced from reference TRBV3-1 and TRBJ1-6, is DTAVSQTPKYLVTQMGNDKSIKCEQNLGHDTMYWYKQDSKKFLKIMFSYNNKELIINETVPNRFSPKSPDKAHLNLHINSLELGDSAVYFCASTQGVSIYNSPLHFGNGTRLTVT.

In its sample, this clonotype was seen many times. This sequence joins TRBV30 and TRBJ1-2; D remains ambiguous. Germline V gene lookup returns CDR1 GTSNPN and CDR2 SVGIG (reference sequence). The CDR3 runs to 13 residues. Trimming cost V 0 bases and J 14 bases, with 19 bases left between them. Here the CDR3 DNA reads TGTGCCTGGAGTGTAAGTCTTGGTCCAGCGCAAACCTTC. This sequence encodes CAWSVSLGPAQTF.

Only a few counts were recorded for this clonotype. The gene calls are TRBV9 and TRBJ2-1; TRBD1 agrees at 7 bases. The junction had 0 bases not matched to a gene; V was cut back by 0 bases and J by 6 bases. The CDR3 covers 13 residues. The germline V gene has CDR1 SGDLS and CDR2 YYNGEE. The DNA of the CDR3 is TGTGCCAGCAGCGTAGAGGGGGCCAATGAGCAGTTCTTC. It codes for CASSVEGANEQFF.

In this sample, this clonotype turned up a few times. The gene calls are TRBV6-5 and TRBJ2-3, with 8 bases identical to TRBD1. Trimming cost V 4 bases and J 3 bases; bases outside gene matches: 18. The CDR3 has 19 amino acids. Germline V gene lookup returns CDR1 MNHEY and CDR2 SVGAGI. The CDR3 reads CASSSQDYKSGGLTDTQYF. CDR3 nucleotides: TGTGCCAGCAGTTCCCAAGATTATAAATCAGGGGGCCTGACAGATACGCAGTATTTT.

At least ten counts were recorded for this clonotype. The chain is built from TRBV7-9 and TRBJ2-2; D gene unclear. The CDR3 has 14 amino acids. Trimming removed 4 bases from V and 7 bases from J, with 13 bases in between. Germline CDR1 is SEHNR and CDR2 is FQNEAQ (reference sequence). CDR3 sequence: CASSSEIGRGELFF. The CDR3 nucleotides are TGTGCCAGCAGCTCCGAAATTGGCCGCGGGGAGCTGTTTTTT.